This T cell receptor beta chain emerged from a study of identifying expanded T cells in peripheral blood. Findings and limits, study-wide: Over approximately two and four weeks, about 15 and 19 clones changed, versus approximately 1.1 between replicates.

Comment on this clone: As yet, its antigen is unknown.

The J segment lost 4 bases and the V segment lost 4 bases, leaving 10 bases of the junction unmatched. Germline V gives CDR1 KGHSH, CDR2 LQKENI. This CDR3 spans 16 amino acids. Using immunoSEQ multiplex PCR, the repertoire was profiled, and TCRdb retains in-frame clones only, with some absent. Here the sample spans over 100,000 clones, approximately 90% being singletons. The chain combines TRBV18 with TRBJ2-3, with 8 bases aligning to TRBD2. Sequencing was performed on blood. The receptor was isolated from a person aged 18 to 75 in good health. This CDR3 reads CASSLLGTSSADTQYF. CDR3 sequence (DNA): TGTGCCAGCTCACTTCTCGGGACTAGTAGTGCAGATACGCAGTATTTT.